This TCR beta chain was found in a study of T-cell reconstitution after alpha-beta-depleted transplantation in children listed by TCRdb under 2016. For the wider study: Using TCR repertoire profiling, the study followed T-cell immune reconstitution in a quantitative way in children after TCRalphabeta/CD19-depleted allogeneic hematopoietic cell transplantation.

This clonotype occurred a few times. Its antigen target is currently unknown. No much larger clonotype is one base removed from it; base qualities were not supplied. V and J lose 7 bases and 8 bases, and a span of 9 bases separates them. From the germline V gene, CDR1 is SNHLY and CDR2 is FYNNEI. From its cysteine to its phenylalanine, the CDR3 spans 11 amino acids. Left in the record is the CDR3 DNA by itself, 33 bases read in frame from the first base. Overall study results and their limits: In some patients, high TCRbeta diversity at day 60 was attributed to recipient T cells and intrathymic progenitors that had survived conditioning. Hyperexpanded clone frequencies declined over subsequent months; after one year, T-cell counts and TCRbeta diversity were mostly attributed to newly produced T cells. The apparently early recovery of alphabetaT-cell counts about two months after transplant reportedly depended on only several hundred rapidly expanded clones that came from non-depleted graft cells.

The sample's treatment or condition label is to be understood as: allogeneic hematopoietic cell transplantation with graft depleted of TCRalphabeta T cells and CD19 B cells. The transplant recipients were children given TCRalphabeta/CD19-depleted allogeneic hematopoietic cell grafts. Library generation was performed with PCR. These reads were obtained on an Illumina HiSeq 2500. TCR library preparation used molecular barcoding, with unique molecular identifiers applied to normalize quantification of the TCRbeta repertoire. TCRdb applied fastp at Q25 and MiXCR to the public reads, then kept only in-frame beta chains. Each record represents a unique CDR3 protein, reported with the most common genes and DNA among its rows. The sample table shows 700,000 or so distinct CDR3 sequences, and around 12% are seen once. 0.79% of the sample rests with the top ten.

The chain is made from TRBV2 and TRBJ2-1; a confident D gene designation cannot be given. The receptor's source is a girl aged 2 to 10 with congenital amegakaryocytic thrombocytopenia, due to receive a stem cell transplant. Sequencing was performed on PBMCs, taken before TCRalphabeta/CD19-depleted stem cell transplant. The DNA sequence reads TGTGCCAGCACGATAGTGGATGAGCAGTTCTTC. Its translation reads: CASTIVDEQFF.